A single sample is the source of the 12 T cell receptor beta chains below, sequenced in a study of T cell changes during pregnancy in multiple sclerosis. TCRdb's copy holds only in-frame clones and misses some; the assay was immunoSEQ multiplex PCR. The table records 8,500 to 13,000 clones, 85% to 90% of them present only once. The sequencing used CD8+ T cells from peripheral blood mononuclear cells, collected in the first trimester of pregnancy. All receptors come from a female donor in good health, enrolled as a control in a pregnancy study.

In DNA, the CDR3 is TGTGCCAGTAGTATAGAGGCCCGGAACACTGAAGCTTTCTTT. Translated, it gives CASSIEARNTEAFF. J is TRBJ1-1 and V is TRBV19; D gene unclear. Germline assignment: CDR1 LNHDA and CDR2 SQIVND (reference sequence). This CDR3 has 14 residues. V lost 0 bases and J lost 1, with 6 bases in between.

The chain carries TRBV30 and TRBJ1-1; D not certain. The V gene lost 4 bases and the J gene lost 1 base, with 13 bases spanning the gap. CDR1 and CDR2 from the germline V gene are GTSNPN and SVGIG (reference sequence). This CDR3 comprises 14 residues. CDR3 DNA: TGTGCCTGGAATCAAGGGCGGGGGAACACTGAAGCTTTCTTT. It translates to CAWNQGRGNTEAFF.

This clone was recorded once. This rearrangement joins TRBV7-2 to TRBJ1-2; D uncertain. The CDR3 is 16 residues long. Between the trimmed V and J ends, which lost 1 base and 2 bases, there was a span of 14 bases. The germline CDR1 and CDR2 sequences are SGHTA and FQGNSA. CDR3 nucleotides: TGTGCCAGCAGCTTAGACAAAGCAGGAACCAACTATGGCTACACCTTC. Encoded protein: CASSLDKAGTNYGYTF.

The chain links TRBV4-2 to TRBJ2-5; 11 nucleotides match TRBD2. V lost 1 base, J lost 5 bases, and 12 bases stayed unmatched. The CDR3 is 18 residues long. The germline gives CDR1 LGHNA, CDR2 YNFKEQ. Written as DNA, the CDR3 is TGTGCCAGCAGCCAAGCTCTAGCGGGGGGTCTGCCCGGGGAGACCCAGTACTTC. Amino acids: CASSQALAGGLPGETQYF.

V and J are TRBV27 and TRBJ2-7; no clear D. V was trimmed by 8 bases and J by 6 bases, leaving 11 bases between them. Germline V CDR1 and CDR2: MNHEY, SMNVEV (reference sequence). The CDR3 has 11 amino acids. CDR3 in amino acids: CASSSLGEQYF. The CDR3, as DNA: TGTGCCAGCTCCTCCCTAGGCGAGCAGTACTTC.

The rearrangement uses TRBV7-2 and TRBJ2-6; no definite D call. Germline assignment: CDR1 SGHTA and CDR2 FQGNSA. This CDR3 comprises 17 residues. V dropped 1 base and J dropped 0 bases, with 10 bases sitting between them. The CDR3 loop is CASSLGSGTSGANVLTF. CDR3 nucleotide sequence: TGTGCCAGCAGCTTAGGGTCAGGTACCTCTGGGGCCAACGTCCTGACTTTC.

The chain couples TRBV6-5 to TRBJ1-2; 8 bases line up with TRBD1. The CDR3 contains 14 residues. Germline CDR1 MNHEY, CDR2 SVGAGI. The ends lost 7 bases at V and 2 bases at J; junction bases unmatched: 6. The CDR3 sequence: CASTTDRENYGYTF. CDR3 nucleotide sequence: TGTGCCAGCACCACGGACAGGGAGAACTATGGCTACACCTTC.

This chain links TRBV7-9 with TRBJ2-1, with 9 positions matching TRBD2. The CDR3 loop spans 18 amino acids. Germline trimming cut 0 bases from V and 0 bases from J; bases unmatched to any gene: 6. Germline V gene lookup returns CDR1 SEHNR and CDR2 FQNEAQ (reference sequence). The CDR3 DNA follows: TGTGCCAGCAGCTTAGCTAGCGGGGGTCTAAGCTCCTACAATGAGCAGTTCTTC. Residues: CASSLASGGLSSYNEQFF. Looking up the rest from reference TRBV7-9 and TRBJ2-1 gives the full variable domain: DTGVSQNPRHKITKRGQNVTFRCDPISEHNRLYWYRQTLGQGPEFLTYFQNEAQLEKSRLLSDRFSAERPKGSFSTLEIQRTEQGDSAMYLCASSLASGGLSSYNEQFFGPGTRLTVL.

The V and J genes are TRBV9 and TRBJ1-5; D is perhaps TRBD1 (5 bases). The CDR3 loop spans 14 amino acids. In germline, CDR1 is SGDLS, CDR2 YYNGEE. V shed 2 bases and J shed 3 bases, with 9 bases lying between them. CDR3 nucleotide sequence: TGTGCCAGCAGCGTTGGGGCTAACAATCAGCCCCAGCATTTT. The encoded protein is CASSVGANNQPQHF.

The gene calls are TRBV4-3 and TRBJ2-6; TRBD1 might be the D (5 bases). The germline V gene encodes CDR1 LGHNA and CDR2 YSLEER. CDR3 length: 17 residues. The V end was cut by 4 bases, the J end by 0 bases, with 13 bases between. CDR3 amino acids: CASSPAAGLSGANVLTF. CDR3 in DNA: TGCGCCAGCAGCCCGGCGGCAGGGCTCTCTGGGGCCAACGTCCTGACTTTC.

This chain uses TRBV5-6 with TRBJ1-6; D is perhaps TRBD1 (6 bases). The CDR3 spans 17 residues. The germline CDR1 and CDR2 sequences are SGHDT and YYEEEE. Trimming pared 4 bases from V and 5 bases from J, leaving 19 bases between. DNA for the CDR3: TGTGCCAGCAGCCCCCCGTATGGGACATATAATAATTCACCCCTCCACTTT. Translating it yields CASSPPYGTYNNSPLHF.

The rearrangement joins TRBV11-2 to TRBJ1-1, with D possibly TRBD1 on 6 matching bases. Trimming stripped 5 bases from V and 5 bases from J, with 18 bases between. The germline V gene encodes CDR1 SGHAT and CDR2 FQNNGV. The CDR3 is 15 amino acids. CDR3 sequence: CASSPPPTGVTEAFF. The DNA of the CDR3 is TGTGCCAGCAGCCCACCCCCGACAGGAGTAACTGAAGCTTTCTTT.